The clone carrying this TCR beta chain was seen more than once but under ten times. Profiled with immunoSEQ multiplex PCR; TCRdb holds only in-frame clones, not every one. The sample yields more than 150,000 clones, 92% seen once. Second-dose intervals of approximately 4 or approximately 12 weeks were pooled. This sample was taken from a study of T cell responses to AZD1222 COVID-19 vaccine. CDR3 length equals 15 residues. CDR1 is LGHDT, CDR2 YNNKEL, per germline (reference sequence). V lost 0 bases, J lost 0 bases, and 6 bases lay in between. The sequence was collected from an adult who received the AZD1222 COVID-19 vaccine. The source material was peripheral blood, sampled 28 days after the second AZD1222 dose. This chain connects TRBV3-1 (or the pseudogene TRBV3-2) to TRBJ2-1; the D is unclear. CDR3 DNA: TGTGCCAGCAGCCAAGACCTCAGCTCCTACAATGAGCAGTTCTTC. This encodes CASSQDLSSYNEQFF.